A few counts support the clone carrying this T cell receptor beta chain. The data are from a study of T cells in Graves' hyperthyroidism and ophthalmopathy. RNA transcripts were the template for amplifying TCR beta CDR3 regions. First-round RT-PCR with HTBI primers amplified the TCR CDR3 region. TCRdb reprocessed the multiplex PCR reads via MiXCR and lists one record per CDR3 protein. The repertoire includes about 300,000 distinct CDR3 sequences, 13% of them detected once, and 6.5% to 10% sits in the top ten. V lost 0 bases to trimming and J lost 6 bases, with 7 bases between them. CDR1 is SGHRS and CDR2 is YFSETQ in the germline V gene. The CDR3 loop spans 12 amino acids.

The receptor was derived from a woman between 25 and 40 years old with Graves' hyperthyroidism that later progressed to Graves' ophthalmopathy. The rearrangement uses TRBV5-1 and TRBJ2-7; possibly TRBD1 or TRBD2 for D (5 bases each). Sequenced input: blood. The DNA of the CDR3 is TGCGCCAGCAGCTTGGCGGGGCCCGAGCAGTACTTC. Encoded protein: CASSLAGPEQYF.